This entry lists 21 T cell receptor beta chains sequenced from one sample in a study of beta chain features in type 1 diabetes. Investigators reverse transcribed all isolated RNA, so they sequenced expressed TCRB transcripts. Using immunoSEQ multiplex PCR, the repertoire was profiled, and TCRdb retains in-frame clones only, with some absent. The sample has 150,000 or so clones, 7% to 10% seen once; the top ten hold roughly 0.7%. The sample consisted of central memory CD4+ T cells from blood. The receptors were sampled from a man between 18 and 29 years old in good health.

This clone was observed a handful of times. The rearrangement joins TRBV9 to TRBJ2-1; 11 bases are shared with TRBD1. With V trimmed by 4 bases and J by 4 bases, 4 bases remained unmatched. Germline CDR1 and CDR2: SGDLS and YYNGEE. The CDR3 runs to 15 residues. The CDR3 DNA reads TGTGCCAGCAGCCCCGGGACAGGGGGGTACAATGAGCAGTTCTTC. Translated, it gives CASSPGTGGYNEQFF.

In its sample, this clone was seen a few times. The gene calls are TRBV7-8 and TRBJ1-2, with D possibly being TRBD1 (6 bases). Germline V lookup: CDR1 SGHVS, CDR2 FQNEAQ. The V and J ends lost 5 bases and 0 bases respectively, with 10 bases between them. This CDR3 region has 14 residues. CDR3 sequence reads: CASSPDSTNYGYTF. CDR3 DNA: TGTGCCAGCAGCCCGGACAGCACTAACTATGGCTACACCTTC.

This clone was observed many times. This chain links TRBV30 with TRBJ1-1; D is perhaps TRBD1 (5 bases). Per germline, CDR1 GTSNPN and CDR2 SVGIG (reference sequence). V was clipped by 2 bases and J by 6 bases, with 13 bases between them. This CDR3 has 13 residues. For the CDR3, the DNA is TGTGCCTGGAGTCCGCAGGGAAGGGCTGAAGCTTTCTTT. Amino acids: CAWSPQGRAEAFF.

The sample holds a few counts of this clone. The V call is TRBV15, the J call TRBJ2-5; weak D call: TRBD1 (6 bases). The V gene lost 4 bases and the J gene lost 5 bases, with 17 bases spanning the gap. Germline CDR1 is LNHNV and CDR2 is YYDKDF (reference sequence). The CDR3 loop spans 15 amino acids. The CDR3 reads CATSKQNHREETQYF. CDR3 sequence (DNA): TGTGCCACCAGCAAACAAAATCACAGGGAGGAGACCCAGTACTTC.

The genes are TRBV19 and TRBJ2-7; 8 nucleotides align to TRBD1. J lost 3 bases, V lost 7 bases, and 14 bases had no gene match. This CDR3 region has 16 residues. Germline loops: CDR1 LNHDA, CDR2 SQIVND (reference sequence). In DNA form, the CDR3 reads TGTGCCAGTACCAGGGCTGGACAGGGCTTTGGCTACGAGCAGTACTTC. Encoded protein: CASTRAGQGFGYEQYF.

The J gene is TRBJ1-4, the V gene TRBV7-2; 7 nucleotides align to TRBD1. The CDR3 runs to 15 residues. Trimming cost V 5 bases and J 8 bases; bases outside gene matches: 11. From germline, CDR1 is SGHTA and CDR2 FQGNSA. CDR3 residues: CASSLDRAVREKLFF. The DNA for the CDR3 is TGTGCCAGCAGCCTAGACAGGGCGGTGCGCGAAAAACTGTTTTTT.

This clone was found a few times. J is TRBJ2-2 and V is TRBV9, with TRBD2 matching 11 bases. Trimming took 4 bases from V and 7 from J; bases not matched to a gene: 9. Germline V gene lookup returns CDR1 SGDLS and CDR2 YYNGEE. The CDR3 is 16 residues long. The CDR3 DNA reads as TGTGCCAGCAGCCCCTATAGCGGGGGGGCTGACGGGGAGCTGTTTTTT. It specifies CASSPYSGGADGELFF.

This clone has just a few counts. The V and J genes are TRBV27 and TRBJ2-1, with unresolved D. Germline assignment: CDR1 MNHEY and CDR2 SMNVEV (reference sequence). Deletions cut 10 bases from V and 4 bases from J, with 8 bases between. This CDR3 has 11 amino acids. The DNA of the CDR3 is TGTGCCACTCACAGTTACAATGAGCAGTTCTTC. Translation: CATHSYNEQFF.

This clone was counted a few times. V usage is TRBV5-1 and J usage is TRBJ2-5, with D possibly being TRBD1 (6 bases). The CDR3 contains 16 residues. V lost 4 bases, J lost 5 bases, and 21 bases lay in between. Germline values: CDR1 SGHRS, CDR2 YFSETQ. The CDR3: CASSRDQGTYRETQYF. The CDR3 region has the DNA TGCGCCAGCAGCCGAGACCAGGGGACATATCGGGAGACCCAGTACTTC.

The V call is TRBV2, the J call TRBJ2-7; tentatively, D is TRBD2 (6 bases). Germline lookup yields CDR1 SNHLY and CDR2 FYNNEI. This CDR3 has 12 residues. Trimming took 4 bases from V and 3 from J, leaving 7 bases between them. This chain's CDR3 is CASSGSGYEQYF. The CDR3 DNA is TGTGCCAGCAGTGGTAGCGGCTACGAGCAGTACTTC.

This chain links TRBV7-9 with TRBJ2-1, with D maybe TRBD2 (6 bases). The CDR3 has 13 residues. V gave up 3 bases and J gave up 8 bases, with 11 bases separating them. CDR1 SEHNR and CDR2 FQNEAQ come from the germline V gene (reference sequence). CDR3 loop: CASSFGGEDEQFF. The CDR3 DNA is TGTGCCAGCAGCTTTGGAGGGGAAGATGAGCAGTTCTTC.

This clone was detected only a few times. The V gene is TRBV6-5, the J gene TRBJ2-7; 8 nucleotides line up with TRBD2. CDR1 is MNHEY and CDR2 is SVGAGI in the germline V gene. Trimming at V came to 5 bases and at J to 1 base, leaving 7 bases not matched to a gene. This CDR3 comprises 15 residues. This chain's CDR3 is CASSRGGLNSYEQYF. CDR3 nucleotides: TGTGCCAGCAGTCGGGGGGGCCTCAATTCCTACGAGCAGTACTTC.

This clone was observed many times. The chain carries TRBV30 and TRBJ2-4; TRBD1 might be the D (6 bases). Germline CDR1 is GTSNPN and CDR2 is SVGIG (reference sequence). This CDR3 contains 13 residues. V was shortened by 5 bases and J by 0 bases, with 8 bases between the two germline ends. The CDR3 DNA reads as TGTGCCTGGCAGGGGTTAGCCAAAAACATTCAGTACTTC. Residues: CAWQGLAKNIQYF.

The J gene is TRBJ1-4, the V gene TRBV18; 8 bases are shared with TRBD1. The V gene end was trimmed by 6 bases and the J gene end by 6 bases; junction bases not matched to a gene: 3. The CDR3 sequence is 13 residues long. Germline CDR1 reads KGHSH; CDR2 reads LQKENI. In nucleotides, the CDR3 is TGTGCCAGCTCTCCGGACAGGGATGAAAAACTGTTTTTT. As protein: CASSPDRDEKLFF.

V is TRBV9 and J is TRBJ2-7; perhaps TRBD2 as D (6 bases). The CDR3 spans 14 residues. V was trimmed by 2 bases and J by 6 bases, leaving 15 bases between them. The germline V gene encodes CDR1 SGDLS and CDR2 YYNGEE. The DNA of the CDR3 is TGTGCCAGCAGCGTTTCGGGGGTACTGGGCGAGCAGTACTTC. Translation: CASSVSGVLGEQYF.

This clone has a handful of counts. J is TRBJ2-2 and V is TRBV5-8; TRBD1 might be the D (7 bases). Trimming left V 4 bases short and J 1 base short, with 17 bases between. Germline V gene data show CDR1 as SGHTS and CDR2 as YDEGEE. The CDR3 runs 17 residues. CDR3 residues: CASSPWRGLKNTGELFF. The CDR3 DNA reads TGTGCCAGCAGCCCGTGGAGGGGGCTAAAGAACACCGGGGAGCTGTTTTTT. Together with reference TRBV5-8 and TRBJ2-2, the CDR3 gives the full variable domain: EAGVTQSPTHLIKTRGQQATLRCSPISGHTSVYWYQQALGLGLQFLLWYDEGEERNRGNFPPRFSGRQFPNYSSELNVNALELEDSALYLCASSPWRGLKNTGELFFGEGSRLTVL.

This clone occurred a few times. V gene TRBV18 combines with J gene TRBJ1-1; TRBD1 matches 7 bases. The CDR3 has 12 amino acids. Germline-derived CDR1 and CDR2 are KGHSH and LQKENI. The V gene end was trimmed by 4 bases and the J gene end by 6 bases; junction bases not matched to a gene: 2. CDR3 protein: CASSLDRSEAFF. CDR3 sequence (DNA): TGTGCCAGCTCACTGGACAGGTCTGAAGCTTTCTTT. The full variable domain, rest sourced from reference TRBV18 and TRBJ1-1, is NAGVMQNPRHLVRRRGQEARLRCSPMKGHSHVYWYRQLPEEGLKFMVYLQKENIIDESGMPKERFSAEFPKEGPSILRIQQVVRGDSAAYFCASSLDRSEAFFGQGTRLTVV.

This clone was found a few times. CDR3 residues: CASSEFYRNTEAFF. CDR3 coding DNA: TGTGCCAGCAGTGAATTTTACAGGAACACTGAAGCTTTCTTT. The rearrangement uses TRBV6-1 and TRBJ1-1; D is ambiguous. Between the trimmed V and J ends, which lost 2 bases and 1 base, there was a span of 8 bases. The CDR3 covers 14 residues. Germline CDR1 is MNHNS and CDR2 is SASEGT.

There are a few counts of this clone. The gene calls are TRBV5-4 and TRBJ2-2, with TRBD1 matching 9 bases. This CDR3 comprises 14 residues. Germline V gene data show CDR1 as SGHNT and CDR2 as YYREEE (reference sequence). V dropped 5 bases and J dropped 3; count of bases not matched to a gene: 2. The CDR3 DNA is TGTGCCAGCAGGCGGACAGGGGACACCGGGGAGCTGTTTTTT. It yields the protein CASRRTGDTGELFF. The complete variable domain, with remaining parts taken from reference TRBV5-4 and TRBJ2-2, reads ETGVTQSPTHLIKTRGQQVTLRCSSQSGHNTVSWYQQALGQGPQFIFQYYREEENGRGNFPPRFSGLQFPNYSSELNVNALELDDSALYLCASRRTGDTGELFFGEGSRLTVL.

The rearrangement uses TRBV4-3 and TRBJ1-6; D ambiguous. V lost 5 bases and J lost 6, with 14 bases in between. The CDR3 contains 15 residues. The germline V gene has CDR1 LGHNA and CDR2 YSLEER. The CDR3 DNA follows: TGCGCCAGCAGCGAAAGCCCCCAAGTTAATTCACCCCTCCACTTT. It encodes CASSESPQVNSPLHF.

V and J are TRBV7-2 and TRBJ1-6; 8 nucleotides agree with TRBD1. CDR1 is SGHTA, CDR2 FQGNSA, per germline. V was pared by 5 bases and J by 1 base, with 1 base of the junction left unmatched. CDR3 length: 15 residues. CDR3 region: CASSRDRSYNSPLHF. CDR3 nucleotides: TGTGCCAGCAGCCGGGACAGGTCCTATAATTCACCCCTCCACTTT.